This T cell receptor beta chain was captured by sequencing in a study of cytomegalovirus exposure and HLA in healthy donors. The study ran its PCR with 60 Vbeta and 13 Jbeta primers. This table comes from immunoSEQ multiplex PCR, and its TCRdb copy is limited to in-frame clones, with some not included. The sample has under 70,000 clones, approximately 71% seen once; the top ten hold roughly 35%. Germline V gives CDR1 KGHSH, CDR2 LQKENI. The CDR3 is 15 residues long. V lost 3 bases and J lost 7; bases outside the gene matches: 4. The sequence was obtained from a man aged 35 to 55 in good health and CMV-seropositive. The sample was PBMCs. This chain links TRBV18 with TRBJ1-4, with 11 bases fitting TRBD1. CDR3 residues: CASSPGTGGTEKLFF. For the CDR3, the DNA is TGTGCCAGCTCACCGGGGACAGGGGGGACTGAAAAACTGTTTTTT.